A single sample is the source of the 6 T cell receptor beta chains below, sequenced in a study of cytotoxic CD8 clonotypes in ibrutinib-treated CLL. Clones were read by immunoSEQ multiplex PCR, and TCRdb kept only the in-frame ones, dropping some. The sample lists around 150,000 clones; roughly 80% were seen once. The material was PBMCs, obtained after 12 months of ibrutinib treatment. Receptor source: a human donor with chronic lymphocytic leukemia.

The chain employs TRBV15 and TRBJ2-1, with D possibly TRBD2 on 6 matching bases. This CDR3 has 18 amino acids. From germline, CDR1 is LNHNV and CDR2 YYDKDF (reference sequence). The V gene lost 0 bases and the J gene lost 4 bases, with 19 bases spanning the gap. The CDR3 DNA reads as TGTGCCACCAGCAGAGAAGGGACGGTGGAGGGTCGTTACAATGAGCAGTTCTTC. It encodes CATSREGTVEGRYNEQFF.

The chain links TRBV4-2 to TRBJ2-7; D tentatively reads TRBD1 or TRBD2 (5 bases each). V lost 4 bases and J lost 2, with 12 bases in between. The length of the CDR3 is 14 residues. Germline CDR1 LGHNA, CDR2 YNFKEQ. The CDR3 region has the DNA TGTGCCAGCAGCCCGGGGCGGCTACCCTACGAGCAGTACTTC. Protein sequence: CASSPGRLPYEQYF.

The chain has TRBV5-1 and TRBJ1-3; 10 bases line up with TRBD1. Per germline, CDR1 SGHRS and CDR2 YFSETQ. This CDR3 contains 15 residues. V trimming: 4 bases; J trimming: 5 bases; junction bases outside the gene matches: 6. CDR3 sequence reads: CASSPGQGSRNTIYF. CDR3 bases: TGCGCCAGCAGCCCGGGACAGGGGTCGAGAAACACCATATATTTT.

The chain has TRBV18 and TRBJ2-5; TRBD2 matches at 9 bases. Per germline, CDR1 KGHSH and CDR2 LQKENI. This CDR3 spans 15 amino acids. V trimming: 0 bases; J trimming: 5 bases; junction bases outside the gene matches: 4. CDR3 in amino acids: CASSPPSGRLETQYF. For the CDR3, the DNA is TGTGCCAGCTCACCACCTAGCGGGAGACTGGAGACCCAGTACTTC.

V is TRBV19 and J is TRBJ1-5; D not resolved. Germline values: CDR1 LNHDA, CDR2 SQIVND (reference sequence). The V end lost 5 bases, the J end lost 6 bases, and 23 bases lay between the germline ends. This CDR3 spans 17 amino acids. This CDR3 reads CASSLPPGYNAPQPQHF. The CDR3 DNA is TGTGCCAGTAGTCTTCCTCCCGGGTACAACGCCCCTCAGCCCCAGCATTTT.

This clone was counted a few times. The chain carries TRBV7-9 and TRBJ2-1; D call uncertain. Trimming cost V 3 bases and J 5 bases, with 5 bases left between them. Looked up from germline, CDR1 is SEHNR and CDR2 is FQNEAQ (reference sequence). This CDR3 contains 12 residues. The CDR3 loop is CASSFINNEQFF. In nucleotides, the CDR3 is TGTGCCAGCAGCTTTATTAACAATGAGCAGTTCTTC.